This section outlines one TCR beta chain sequence together with its context. This clonotype was seen at least ten times. Its antigen has not been determined. No clone much larger than this one lies a single base away; base qualities are absent. These data come from a study of neurological immune-mediated disorders (dated by TCRdb to the late 2010s). The study in broad terms: Peripheral blood TCR-beta repertoires from patients with HTLV-I-associated myelopathy (HAM/TSP), patients with multiple sclerosis, and healthy controls were compared in the study using UMI-based sequencing. The roughly 99 TCR-beta libraries covered PBMC samples along with longitudinal samples, technical triplicates, and paired sorted CD4+ and CD8+ T-cell subsets. The cohort comprised about 70 subjects: approximately 15 HAM/TSP patients, 35 or so multiple sclerosis patients and 20 or so healthy controls. Broader findings and caveats from the paper: TCR clonal expansion was highest in HAM/TSP patients and lowest in MS patients, with MS patients falling below even healthy controls. Across subjects, expanded clones never shared an identical CDR3 amino acid sequence, which suggests that the TCR-beta repertoires in every group were private.

The healthy controls were volunteers from a blood bank in Maryland, USA. For the sorted-subset TCR libraries, the starting material was about 920,000 sorted CD4+ or CD8+ T cells. PBMCs were separated from peripheral blood using Ficoll-Hypaque density gradient centrifugation and then cryopreserved in liquid nitrogen. Paired sorted CD4+ and CD8+ subsets came from healthy controls, HAM/TSP patients and MS patients. cDNA synthesis used template-switch 5'RACE with a primer carrying a 10-nucleotide random unique molecular identifier tagging each TCR transcript. Every sequencing run yielded over 160 million TCR-beta sequences covering 15-18 subjects. The RNeasy kit was used to extract total RNA. The KAPA Real-time Library Amplification kit was used to amplify TCR-beta VDJ regions with primers targeting the TCR constant region and the 5'RACE anchor. Sample indexes and Illumina adaptors were added in a first PCR, after which library yield was increased in a second PCR. After Ampure bead purification, the TCR product of roughly 650 bp was size-selected on a 2% E-gel SizeSelection system. Before pooling, libraries had their quality checked on a Bioanalyzer, their concentration measured with Qubit, and their quantity determined with the Kapa Library Quantification kit. Paired-end 2 x 150 bp sequencing of the libraries was performed on an Illumina HiSeq 2500. To increase sequence diversity, about 25-31% phiX was spiked into each library pool. As for the authors' bioinformatics: Quality-filtered reads were processed with the UMI-based MiGEC pipeline, which removed over 75% of raw TCR sequences during error correction. IMGT germline references were used for alignment of VDJ genes, and clonotypes were defined by a unique CDR3 amino acid sequence together with V-J genes. Clonal expansion, Shannon diversity, and CDR3 relatedness (CalcPairwiseDistances, ClusterSamples) were evaluated with VDJtools, and phylogenetic trees were built with CLCbio workbench. A clone was classed as expanded if it had 8 or more unique UMIs, a cutoff based on coefficient-of-variation modelling across technical triplicates. TCRdb redid the processing of the public reads, applying fastp at Q25 and MiXCR, and retained in-frame beta chains. Every entry covers one CDR3 protein and lists the most common genes and DNA from its rows. TCRdb, rather than the study authors, made the V and J calls. This sample lists tens of thousands of distinct CDR3 sequences; around 4% were detected once. The ten largest clones represent approximately 25% of the sample.

The source is a woman in her thirties or forties in good health. The sequenced material came from CD4+ T cells from blood.

In nucleotides, the sequence is TGCGCCAGCAGCCAAGGAGGACTAGCGGGAGTGGGTGGCACAGATACGCAGTATTTT. Translation gives CASSQGGLAGVGGTDTQYF. The chain uses TRBV4-1 and TRBJ2-3; TRBD2 agrees with 13 junctional bases. The CDR3 starts with the cysteine, ends with the phenylalanine, and has 19 residues. The sequence is cut down to CDR3 DNA, 57 bases in frame from base 1. From a lookup of the germline V gene, CDR1 and CDR2 are MGHRA and YSYEKL. V trim: 1 base; J trim: 1 base; unmatched bases: 8.